The 24 T cell receptor beta chains below were found in one sample sequenced in a study of CXCR3-negative and CXCR3-positive naive CD8 T cells. UMI labels and 5' RACE were used to prepare the TRB cDNA libraries. TCRdb reprocessed the 5' RACE reads, with one entry per CDR3 protein and no DNA. In total, the table holds roughly 40,000 distinct CDR3 sequences. The source material was naive CXCR3- CD8+ T cells from blood. Described subset: CD45RO-CCR7+CD27+CD95- naive CD8+ T cells lacking CXCR3 (TNR3-). The source of these receptors is a human donor in good health. Some clones in this sample may be carry-over from other donors' samples.

The gene calls are TRBV5-5 and TRBJ1-2. There are 16 residues in the CDR3. Germline-derived CDR1 and CDR2 are SGHKS and YYEKEE (reference sequence). CDR3 residues: CASSPPNAARGYGYTF. Full variable domain (outside the CDR3, taken from reference TRBV5-5 and TRBJ1-2): DAGVTQSPTHLIKTRGQQVTLRCSPISGHKSVSWYQQVLGQGPQFIFQYYEKEERGRGNFPDRFSARQFPNYSSELNVNALLLGDSALYLCASSPPNAARGYGYTFGSGTRLTVV.

The chain employs TRBV9 and TRBJ2-1; the TRBD1 assignment by TCRdb is unverifiable without DNA. Germline values: CDR1 SGDLS, CDR2 YYNGEE. The CDR3 loop spans 15 amino acids. The CDR3 spells CASSPPAGKRGEQFF.

The CDR3: CASSFESDTQYF. The chain is built from TRBV5-1 and TRBJ2-3. The germline V gene has CDR1 SGHRS and CDR2 YFSETQ. This CDR3 comprises 12 residues.

The CDR3 here is CASSPYVAGDEQYF. V and J are TRBV7-8 and TRBJ2-7; the D gene TCRdb calls, TRBD1, cannot be checked with no DNA. The CDR3 is made up of 14 amino acids. The V gene's germline CDR1 is SGHVS and CDR2 FQNEAQ.

The gene calls are TRBV6-1 and TRBJ2-1; TCRdb gives TRBD2 as the D gene, but with no DNA this cannot be confirmed. CDR3 length: 15 residues. CDR1 is MNHNS and CDR2 is SASEGT in the germline V gene. The CDR3 is CASSEASGGVNEQFF.

This chain connects TRBV29-1 to TRBJ1-4; TCRdb's D gene call, TRBD1, goes unchecked for lack of DNA. Germline values: CDR1 SQVTM, CDR2 ANQGSEA. The CDR3 is made up of 13 amino acids. The CDR3 sequence: CSVLKGTNEKLFF.

The rearrangement joins TRBV20-1 to TRBJ2-3; no DNA is available, so the TRBD1 call from TCRdb remains unchecked. This CDR3 is 16 amino acids long. Germline V lookup: CDR1 DFQATT, CDR2 SNEGSKA (reference sequence). The chain's CDR3 is CSARSPLGGGTDTQYF.

The chain joins TRBV12-3 or TRBV12-4 to TRBJ2-1; TCRdb selects TRBD1, and the lack of DNA leaves this call unchecked. The CDR3 runs to 15 residues. The CDR3 sequence is CASSFPQGALNEQFF.

V is TRBV20-1 and J is TRBJ1-2; with no DNA, the TCRdb D assignment of TRBD1 cannot be verified. Germline V CDR1 and CDR2: DFQATT, SNEGSKA (reference sequence). The CDR3 extends over 13 amino acids. The CDR3 sequence is CSARQGATYGYTF.

V is TRBV7-9 and J is TRBJ2-7. The CDR3 length is 16 residues. CDR1 and CDR2 (germline): SEHNR, FQNEAQ (reference sequence). The CDR3 sequence: CASSLARGQASYEQYF.

The CDR3 loop reads CASGLGTVEHGELFF. The rearrangement links TRBV12-5 to TRBJ2-2; TCRdb returns TRBD1, unconfirmable since there is no DNA. Per the germline V gene, CDR1 is LGHNT and CDR2 is FRNRAP. The CDR3 is 15 amino acids.

By frequency, this clonotype is medium-sized. The J gene is TRBJ2-1, the V gene TRBV23-1; no DNA is available, so the TRBD2 call from TCRdb remains unchecked. TRBV23-1 is marked as an open reading frame, function uncertain. The CDR3 totals 11 residues. Here the CDR3 reads CASSQSGWRVF.

The V gene is TRBV20-1, the J gene TRBJ2-7; TCRdb gives TRBD2 as the D gene, but with no DNA this cannot be confirmed. Germline assignment: CDR1 DFQATT and CDR2 SNEGSKA (reference sequence). The CDR3 runs to 11 residues. The CDR3 region is CRGREVYEQYF.

This chain uses TRBV29-1 with TRBJ2-1; the TCRdb D gene call, TRBD2, has no DNA to confirm it. Germline V gives CDR1 SQVTM, CDR2 ANQGSEA. This CDR3 is 16 amino acids long. CDR3 region: CSVPAGGLSLYNEQFF.

This chain links TRBV6-2 or TRBV6-3 with TRBJ2-1; TCRdb indicates TRBD1, and absent DNA this call remains unverified. CDR3 length: 14 amino acids. Germline CDR1 is MNHEY and CDR2 is SVGEGT. CDR3 protein: CASSKPPRYNEQFF.

V and J are TRBV25-1 and TRBJ2-7; as DNA is missing, the TRBD1 call by TCRdb cannot be tested. Germline V gene data show CDR1 as MGHDK and CDR2 as SYGVNS. The CDR3 sequence is 15 residues long. This chain's CDR3 is CASSPLGGLVGEQYF.

The chain carries TRBV29-1 and TRBJ1-1; TCRdb's assignment of TRBD1 cannot be checked, as there is no DNA. In germline, CDR1 is SQVTM, CDR2 ANQGSEA. The CDR3 extends over 11 amino acids. This CDR3 reads CSVERIQGAFF.

J is TRBJ2-3 and V is TRBV3-1; TCRdb selects TRBD2, and the lack of DNA leaves this call unchecked. The CDR3 spans 12 residues. Per the germline V gene, CDR1 is LGHDT and CDR2 is YNNKEL (reference sequence). Here the CDR3 reads CASSHRAPTQYF.

The chain links TRBV20-1 to TRBJ2-5; there is no DNA to check the TCRdb D call of TRBD1. This CDR3 comprises 14 residues. The germline CDR1 and CDR2 sequences are DFQATT and SNEGSKA (reference sequence). CDR3 protein: CSARDSPNWETQYF.

V usage is TRBV28 and J usage is TRBJ2-1; TCRdb selects TRBD1, and the lack of DNA leaves this call unchecked. Germline values: CDR1 MDHEN, CDR2 SYDVKM. The CDR3 is made up of 15 amino acids. CDR3 region: CASSLRGRPLDEQFF.

The rearrangement links TRBV28 to TRBJ1-6; TCRdb reports TRBD1, a call that lacks DNA to check it against. This CDR3 has 16 residues. Germline V gene sequence: CDR1 MDHEN, CDR2 SYDVKM. Here the CDR3 reads CASTTLLGQRDSPLHF.

The chain is built from TRBV11-2 and TRBJ1-1. The CDR3 contains 13 residues. CDR1 is SGHAT and CDR2 is FQNNGV in the germline V gene. The CDR3 loop reads CASSLKENTEAFF.

This chain links TRBV29-1 with TRBJ1-2; TCRdb returns TRBD1, unconfirmable since there is no DNA. Per the germline V gene, CDR1 is SQVTM and CDR2 is ANQGSEA. The CDR3 totals 11 residues. CDR3 protein: CSGQGNDGYTF. Looking up the rest from reference TRBV29-1 and TRBJ1-2 gives the full variable domain: SAVISQKPSRDICQRGTSLTIQCQVDSQVTMMFWYRQQPGQSLTLIATANQGSEATYESGFVIDKFPISRPNLTFSTLTVSNMSPEDSSIYLCSGQGNDGYTFGSGTRLTVV.

This sequence joins TRBV19 and TRBJ2-7; checking the TCRdb D call of TRBD1 is not possible without DNA. Germline-derived CDR1 and CDR2 are LNHDA and SQIVND (reference sequence). The CDR3 is made up of 11 amino acids. The CDR3 spells CACGGADEQYF.